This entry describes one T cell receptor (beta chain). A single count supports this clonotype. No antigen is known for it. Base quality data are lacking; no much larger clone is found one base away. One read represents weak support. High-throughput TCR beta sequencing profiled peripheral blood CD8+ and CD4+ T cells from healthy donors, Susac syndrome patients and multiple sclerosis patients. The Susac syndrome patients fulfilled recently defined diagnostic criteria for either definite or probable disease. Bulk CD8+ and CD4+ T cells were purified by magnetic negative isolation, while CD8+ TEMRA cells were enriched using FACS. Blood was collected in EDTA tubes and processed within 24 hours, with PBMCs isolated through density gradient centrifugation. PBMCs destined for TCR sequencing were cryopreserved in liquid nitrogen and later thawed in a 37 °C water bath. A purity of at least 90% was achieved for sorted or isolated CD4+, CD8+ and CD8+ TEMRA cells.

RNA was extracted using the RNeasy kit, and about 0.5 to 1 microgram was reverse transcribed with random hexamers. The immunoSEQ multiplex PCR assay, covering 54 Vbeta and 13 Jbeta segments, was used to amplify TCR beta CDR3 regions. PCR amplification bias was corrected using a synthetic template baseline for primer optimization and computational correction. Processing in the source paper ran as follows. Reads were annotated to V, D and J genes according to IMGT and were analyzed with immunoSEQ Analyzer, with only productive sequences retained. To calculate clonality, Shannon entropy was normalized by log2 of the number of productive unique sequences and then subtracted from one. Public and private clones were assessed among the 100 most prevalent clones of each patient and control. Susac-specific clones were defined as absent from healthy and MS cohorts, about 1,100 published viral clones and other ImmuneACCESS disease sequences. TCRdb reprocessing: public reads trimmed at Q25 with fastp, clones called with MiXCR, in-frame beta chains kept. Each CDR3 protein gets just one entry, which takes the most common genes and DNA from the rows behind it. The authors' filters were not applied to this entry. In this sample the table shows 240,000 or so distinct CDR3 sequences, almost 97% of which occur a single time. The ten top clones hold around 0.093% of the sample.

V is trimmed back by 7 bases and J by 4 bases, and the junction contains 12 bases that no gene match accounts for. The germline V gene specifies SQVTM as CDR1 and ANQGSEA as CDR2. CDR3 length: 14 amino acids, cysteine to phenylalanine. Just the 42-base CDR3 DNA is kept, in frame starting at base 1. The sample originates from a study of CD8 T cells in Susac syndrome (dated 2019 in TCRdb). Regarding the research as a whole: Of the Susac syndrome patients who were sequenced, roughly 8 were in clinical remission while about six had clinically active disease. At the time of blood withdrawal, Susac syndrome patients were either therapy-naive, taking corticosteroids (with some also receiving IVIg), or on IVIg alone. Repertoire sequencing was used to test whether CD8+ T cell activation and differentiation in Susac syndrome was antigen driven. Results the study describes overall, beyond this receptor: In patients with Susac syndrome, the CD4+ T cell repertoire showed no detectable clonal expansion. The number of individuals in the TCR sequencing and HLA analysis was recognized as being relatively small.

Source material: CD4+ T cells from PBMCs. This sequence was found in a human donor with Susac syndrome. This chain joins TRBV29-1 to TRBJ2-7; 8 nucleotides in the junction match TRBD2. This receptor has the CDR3 CSATSGLVGYEQYF. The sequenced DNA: TGCAGCGCTACTAGCGGCCTTGTAGGGTACGAGCAGTACTTC.